The sequence of this TCR beta chain was determined in a study of cytomegalovirus exposure and HLA in healthy donors. Study-wide findings and caveats: In a later analysis, TCR beta V- and J-gene trimming was associated with a missense DCLRE1C variant.

Remarks on this clone: The antigen remains unidentified.

The PCR ran on 60 Vbeta and 13 Jbeta primers. Per the original methods: Later, an analysis found roughly 80 million unique TCR beta chains, and 9.5 million to 12 million of these were shared. Using immunoSEQ multiplex PCR, the repertoire was profiled, and TCRdb retains in-frame clones only, with some absent. V, J and clone size are those of that table, while D and trimming were read from the DNA. The sample holds approximately 160,000 clones, roughly 70% seen once. The CDR3 spans 17 residues. Germline V gives CDR1 SNHLY, CDR2 FYNNEI. Unmatched junction bases numbered 18, after V lost 8 bases and J lost 8 bases.

The TCR sequence derives from a woman in her 50s in good health and CMV-seropositive. Material: PBMCs. J is TRBJ2-1 and V is TRBV2, with TRBD1 identical over 10 bases. CDR3 coding DNA: TGTGCCAGCCCAGCTGACATAGACAGGGGGCGCAAGGATGAGCAGTTCTTC. This sequence encodes CASPADIDRGRKDEQFF.